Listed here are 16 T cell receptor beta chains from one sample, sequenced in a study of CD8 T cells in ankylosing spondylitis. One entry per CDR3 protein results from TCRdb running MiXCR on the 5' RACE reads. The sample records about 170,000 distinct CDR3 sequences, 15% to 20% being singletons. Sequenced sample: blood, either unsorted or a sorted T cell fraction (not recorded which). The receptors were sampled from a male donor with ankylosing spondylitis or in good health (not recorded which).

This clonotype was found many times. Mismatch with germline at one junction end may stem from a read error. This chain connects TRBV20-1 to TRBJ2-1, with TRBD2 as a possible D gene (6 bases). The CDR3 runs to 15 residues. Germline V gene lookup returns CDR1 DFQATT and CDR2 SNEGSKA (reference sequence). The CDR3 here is CSARDHRDSDNEQFF. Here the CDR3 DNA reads TGCAGTGCTAGAGATCATCGGGACTCCGACAATGAGCAGTTCTTC.

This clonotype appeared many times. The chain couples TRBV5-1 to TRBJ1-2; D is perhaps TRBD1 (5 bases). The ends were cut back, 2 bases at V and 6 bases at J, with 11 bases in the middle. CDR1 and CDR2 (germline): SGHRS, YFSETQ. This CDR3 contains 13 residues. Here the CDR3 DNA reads TGCGCCAGCAGCTTCCAGGGTGAGGATGGCTACACCTTC. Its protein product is CASSFQGEDGYTF.

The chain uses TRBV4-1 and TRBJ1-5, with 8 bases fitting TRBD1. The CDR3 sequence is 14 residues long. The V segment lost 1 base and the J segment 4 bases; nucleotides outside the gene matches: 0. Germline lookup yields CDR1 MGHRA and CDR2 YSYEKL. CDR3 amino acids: CASSQGQGNQPQHF. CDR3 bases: TGCGCCAGCAGCCAAGGACAGGGGAATCAGCCCCAGCATTTT.

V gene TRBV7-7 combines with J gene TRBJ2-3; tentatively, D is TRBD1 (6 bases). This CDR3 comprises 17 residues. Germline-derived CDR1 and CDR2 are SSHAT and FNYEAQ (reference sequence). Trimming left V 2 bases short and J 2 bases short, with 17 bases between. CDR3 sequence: CASSLPLAGVLTDTQYF. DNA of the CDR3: TGTGCCAGCAGCTTACCCTTGGCAGGGGTCCTCACAGATACGCAGTATTTT.

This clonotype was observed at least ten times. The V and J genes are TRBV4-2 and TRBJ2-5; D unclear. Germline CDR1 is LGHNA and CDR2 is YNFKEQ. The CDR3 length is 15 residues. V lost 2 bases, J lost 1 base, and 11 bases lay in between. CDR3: CASSQQLASQETQYF. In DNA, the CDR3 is TGTGCCAGCAGCCAACAGCTTGCCAGCCAAGAGACCCAGTACTTC.

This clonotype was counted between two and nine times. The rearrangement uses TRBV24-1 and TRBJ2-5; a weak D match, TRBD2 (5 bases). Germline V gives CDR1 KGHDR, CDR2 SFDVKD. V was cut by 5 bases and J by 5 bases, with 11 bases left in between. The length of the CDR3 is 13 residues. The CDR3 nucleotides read TGTGCCACCAGTGGCTCGGGGTCGGAGACCCAGTACTTC. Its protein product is CATSGSGSETQYF.

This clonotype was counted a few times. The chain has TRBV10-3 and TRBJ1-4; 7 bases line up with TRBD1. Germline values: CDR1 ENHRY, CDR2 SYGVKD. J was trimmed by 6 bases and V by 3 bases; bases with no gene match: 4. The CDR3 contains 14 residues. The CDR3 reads CAISEGGRDEKLFF. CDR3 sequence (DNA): TGTGCCATCAGTGAAGGGGGCCGGGATGAAAAACTGTTTTTT.

The CDR3 sequence is CATAGELFF. The CDR3, as DNA: TGTGCCACGGCAGGGGAGCTGTTTTTT. J is TRBJ2-2 and V is TRBV7-9; D remains ambiguous. CDR1 is SEHNR, CDR2 FQNEAQ, per germline (reference sequence). This CDR3 has 9 amino acids. The V and J ends lost 10 bases and 8 bases respectively, with 5 bases between them.

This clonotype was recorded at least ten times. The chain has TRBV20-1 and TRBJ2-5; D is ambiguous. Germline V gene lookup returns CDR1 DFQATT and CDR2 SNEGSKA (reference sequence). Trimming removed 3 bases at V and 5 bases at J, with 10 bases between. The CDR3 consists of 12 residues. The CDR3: CSASLPGETQYF. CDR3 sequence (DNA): TGCAGTGCTAGTCTCCCTGGGGAGACCCAGTACTTC.

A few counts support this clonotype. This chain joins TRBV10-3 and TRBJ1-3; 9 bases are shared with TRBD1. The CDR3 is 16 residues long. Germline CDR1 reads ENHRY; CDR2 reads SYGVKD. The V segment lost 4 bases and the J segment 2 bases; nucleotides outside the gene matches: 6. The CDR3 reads CAISAAGTGTGNTIYF. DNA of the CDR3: TGTGCCATCAGTGCCGCCGGGACAGGGACTGGAAACACCATATATTTT.

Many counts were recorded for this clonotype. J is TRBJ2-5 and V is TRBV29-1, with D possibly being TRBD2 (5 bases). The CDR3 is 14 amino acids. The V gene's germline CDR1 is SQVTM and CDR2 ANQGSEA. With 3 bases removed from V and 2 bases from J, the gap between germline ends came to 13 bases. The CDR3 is CSVEGLAQQETQYF. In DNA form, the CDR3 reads TGCAGCGTTGAGGGGTTAGCGCAGCAAGAGACCCAGTACTTC. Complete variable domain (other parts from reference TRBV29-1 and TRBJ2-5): SAVISQKPSRDICQRGTSLTIQCQVDSQVTMMFWYRQQPGQSLTLIATANQGSEATYESGFVIDKFPISRPNLTFSTLTVSNMSPEDSSIYLCSVEGLAQQETQYFGPGTRLLVL.

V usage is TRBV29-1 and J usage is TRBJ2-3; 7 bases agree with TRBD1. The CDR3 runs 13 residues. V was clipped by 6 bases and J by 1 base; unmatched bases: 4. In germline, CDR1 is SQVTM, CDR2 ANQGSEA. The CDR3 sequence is CSVKQGRTDTQYF. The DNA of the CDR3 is TGCAGCGTCAAACAGGGGCGCACAGATACGCAGTATTTT.

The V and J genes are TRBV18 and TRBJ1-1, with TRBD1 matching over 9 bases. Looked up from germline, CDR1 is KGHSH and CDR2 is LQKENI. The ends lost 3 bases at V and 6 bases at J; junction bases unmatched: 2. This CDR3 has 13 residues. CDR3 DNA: TGTGCCAGCTCACCGGGACAGGGATCTGAAGCTTTCTTT. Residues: CASSPGQGSEAFF.

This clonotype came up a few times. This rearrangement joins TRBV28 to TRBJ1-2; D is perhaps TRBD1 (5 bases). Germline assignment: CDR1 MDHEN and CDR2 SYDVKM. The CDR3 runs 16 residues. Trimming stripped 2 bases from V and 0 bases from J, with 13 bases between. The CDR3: CASSLAGVTTNYGYTF. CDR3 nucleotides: TGTGCCAGCAGTTTAGCGGGGGTGACTACTAACTATGGCTACACCTTC.

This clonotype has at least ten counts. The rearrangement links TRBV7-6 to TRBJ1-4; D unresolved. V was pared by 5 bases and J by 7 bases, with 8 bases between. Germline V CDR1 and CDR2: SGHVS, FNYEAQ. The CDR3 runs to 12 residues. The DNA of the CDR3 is TGTGCCAGCAGCCCGAGGAGTGAAAAACTGTTTTTT. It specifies CASSPRSEKLFF. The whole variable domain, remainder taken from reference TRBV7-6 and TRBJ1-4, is GAGVSQSPRYKVTKRGQDVALRCDPISGHVSLYWYRQALGQGPEFLTYFNYEAQQDKSGLPNDRFSAERPEGSISTLTIQRTEQRDSAMYRCASSPRSEKLFFGSGTQLSVL.

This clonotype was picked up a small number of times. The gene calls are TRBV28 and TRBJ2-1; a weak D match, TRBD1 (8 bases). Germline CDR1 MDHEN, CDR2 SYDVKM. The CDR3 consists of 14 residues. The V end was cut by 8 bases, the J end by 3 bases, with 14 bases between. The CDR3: CASGTGGGYNEQFF. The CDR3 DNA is TGTGCCAGCGGCACAGGGGGGGGCTACAATGAGCAGTTCTTC.